This T cell receptor (beta chain) emerged from a study of OX40 agonist ivuxolimab in advanced cancers. Study context: Each patient was given ivuxolimab into a vein every 2 weeks, at 0.01 to 10 mg/kg. People in dose escalation had one of these cancers: hepatocellular carcinoma, melanoma, renal cell or head and neck cancer. Treatment received earlier with anti-PD-1, anti-PD-L1 or anti-CTLA-4 agents was allowed, and approximately 40% had some.

Sequenced by immunoSEQ multiplex PCR; TCRdb stores in-frame clones only, minus some. The sample consists of roughly 75,000 clones, roughly 88% of them appearing once. This CDR3 has 17 amino acids. Germline V gene data show CDR1 as SSHAT and CDR2 as FNYEAQ (reference sequence). Notes on this clone: The junction and the germline gene differ at one end; a read error may be behind it.

This rearrangement joins TRBV7-7 to TRBJ2-1, with 9 bases aligning to TRBD1. The origin of this receptor is an adult with an advanced solid tumor such as melanoma, head and neck, liver or kidney cancer. The specimen was CD4+ or CD8+ T cells sorted from blood, collected in a trial of the OX40 agonist ivuxolimab. CDR3 in DNA: TGTGCTAGCAGCCGACATCTGGACAGGGGACCTTACAATGAGCAGTTCTTC. Amino acids: CASSRHLDRGPYNEQFF. Together with reference TRBV7-7 and TRBJ2-1, the CDR3 gives the full variable domain: GAGVSQSPRYKVTKRGQDVTLRCDPISSHATLYWYQQALGQGPEFLTYFNYEAQPDKSGLPSDRFSAERPEGSISTLTIQRTEQRDSAMYRCASSRHLDRGPYNEQFFGPGTRLTVL.